Listed here are 25 T cell receptor beta chains from one sample, sequenced in a study of T-cell memory formation after mild COVID-19. TCRdb re-derived calls from the 5' RACE reads in MiXCR, one entry per CDR3 protein. The data contain approximately 89,000 distinct CDR3 sequences, roughly 25% of them singletons. The sequenced material came from PBMCs or a T cell subset sorted from them (not recorded which). The source is a man in his late teens or twenties who had mild COVID-19 (a few samples of this study predate the infection). Cell type and time point are not known.

This clonotype showed up just a few times. The chain is built from TRBV6-4 and TRBJ2-5; TRBD2 agrees at 11 bases. Germline V gene lookup returns CDR1 MRHNA and CDR2 SNTAGT. The CDR3 is 15 residues long. V dropped 6 bases and J dropped 5; count of bases not matched to a gene: 8. CDR3 protein: CASSATTSGVETQYF. In nucleotides, the CDR3 is TGTGCCAGCAGCGCTACGACTAGCGGGGTGGAGACCCAGTACTTC.

This clonotype was detected a few times. This chain uses TRBV11-2 with TRBJ2-5, with 9 bases identical to TRBD2. V shed 1 base and J 2 bases; nucleotides not matched to a gene: 8. Germline V lookup: CDR1 SGHAT, CDR2 FQNNGV. The CDR3 runs 17 residues. CDR3 residues: CASSLVPAGGFQETQYF. CDR3 coding DNA: TGTGCCAGCAGCTTAGTCCCAGCGGGGGGATTTCAAGAGACCCAGTACTTC.

The rearrangement uses TRBV29-1 and TRBJ2-2; TRBD1 agrees at 7 bases. With 1 base clipped from V and 3 bases from J, the junction kept 5 bases outside the gene matches. CDR1 and CDR2 (germline): SQVTM, ANQGSEA. The CDR3 is 15 amino acids. This CDR3 reads CSVEGSGGYTGELFF. DNA of the CDR3: TGCAGCGTTGAAGGTTCAGGGGGATACACCGGGGAGCTGTTTTTT.

This clonotype was recorded at least ten times. This chain links TRBV27 with TRBJ2-7; D possibly corresponds to TRBD1 (6 bases). The CDR3 extends over 14 amino acids. V was trimmed by 6 bases and J by 7 bases, leaving 19 bases between them. Germline CDR1 is MNHEY and CDR2 is SMNVEV (reference sequence). CDR3 nucleotide sequence: TGTGCCAGCAGCCTCCCGGGACACCGTGGTGAGCAGTACTTC. It specifies CASSLPGHRGEQYF.

The genes are TRBV5-5 and TRBJ1-6; D gene unclear. Germline CDR1 and CDR2: SGHKS and YYEKEE (reference sequence). With 6 bases removed from V and 7 bases from J, the gap between germline ends came to 14 bases. The length of the CDR3 is 14 residues. Written as DNA, the CDR3 is TGTGCCAGCACCCTCAGCGTTGGAAATTCACCCCTCCACTTT. This gives the protein CASTLSVGNSPLHF. The variable domain in full, completed from reference TRBV5-5 and TRBJ1-6, reads DAGVTQSPTHLIKTRGQQVTLRCSPISGHKSVSWYQQVLGQGPQFIFQYYEKEERGRGNFPDRFSARQFPNYSSELNVNALLLGDSALYLCASTLSVGNSPLHFGNGTRLTVT.

This clonotype was seen more than once but under ten times. CDR3 residues: CASSHRTGQRSNSPLHF. CDR3 DNA sequence: TGTGCCAGCAGTCACCGGACGGGGCAAAGGTCTAATTCACCCCTCCACTTT. The rearrangement uses TRBV27 and TRBJ1-6, with TRBD1 as a possible D gene (5 bases). Looked up from germline, CDR1 is MNHEY and CDR2 is SMNVEV (reference sequence). The CDR3 runs to 17 residues. Trimming cost V 5 bases and J 6 bases, with 20 bases left between them.

The rearrangement uses TRBV7-2 and TRBJ2-2; 13 bases are shared with TRBD2. Germline CDR1 reads SGHTA; CDR2 reads FQGNSA. J was trimmed by 2 bases and V by 5 bases; bases with no gene match: 17. This CDR3 region has 21 residues. CDR3 in amino acids: CASSRARLRLAGGPNTGELFF. Here the CDR3 DNA reads TGTGCCAGCAGCCGAGCACGACTGCGACTAGCGGGGGGCCCCAACACCGGGGAGCTGTTTTTT.

In this sample, this clonotype turned up a few times. The chain recombines TRBV7-9 with TRBJ2-1; 11 bases are shared with TRBD1. J gave up 7 bases and V 0 bases, and 5 bases lay outside the gene matches. This CDR3 comprises 16 residues. Germline assignment: CDR1 SEHNR and CDR2 FQNEAQ (reference sequence). The CDR3 sequence is CASSLAGTGGSNEQFF. The CDR3 bases are TGTGCCAGCAGCTTAGCCGGGACAGGGGGATCGAATGAGCAGTTCTTC.

In this sample, this clonotype turned up a few times. The J gene is TRBJ2-1, the V gene TRBV12-3 or TRBV12-4; 11 bases fit TRBD2. There are 13 residues in the CDR3. V gave up 4 bases and J gave up 8 bases; unmatched junction bases: 1. The CDR3 loop reads CASSSGLADEQFF. DNA for the CDR3: TGTGCCAGCAGTTCGGGACTAGCGGATGAGCAGTTCTTC.

In this sample, this clonotype turned up a few times. CDR3 in amino acids: CASSLSGGDVAKNIQYF. CDR3 DNA sequence: TGCGCCAGCAGCCTCTCAGGGGGGGATGTAGCCAAAAACATTCAGTACTTC. This sequence joins TRBV4-1 and TRBJ2-4; the D call may be TRBD1 or TRBD2 (7 bases each). The CDR3 is 17 amino acids. CDR1 is MGHRA and CDR2 is YSYEKL in the germline V gene. V lost 4 bases, J lost 0 bases, and 16 bases lay in between.

This clonotype was observed a handful of times. The chain combines TRBV9 with TRBJ1-1; weak D call: TRBD1 (6 bases). The CDR3 covers 16 residues. V lost 0 bases and J 0 bases, leaving 12 bases between the germline ends. The germline V gene encodes CDR1 SGDLS and CDR2 YYNGEE. Here the CDR3 reads CASSVDGQRMNTEAFF. CDR3 sequence (DNA): TGTGCCAGCAGCGTAGACGGACAGAGGATGAACACTGAAGCTTTCTTT.

The chain carries TRBV12-3 or TRBV12-4 and TRBJ2-2, with 8 bases aligning to TRBD1. V shed 6 bases, J shed 5 bases, and the junction held 5 bases outside the gene matches. CDR3 length: 14 residues. This chain's CDR3 is CASSPTGGTGELFF. In DNA, the CDR3 is TGTGCCAGCAGCCCAACAGGGGGGACCGGGGAGCTGTTTTTT.

This rearrangement joins TRBV20-1 to TRBJ2-1; D may be TRBD2 (5 bases). Germline CDR1 DFQATT, CDR2 SNEGSKA (reference sequence). Trimming took 0 bases from V and 1 from J, leaving 10 bases between them. The CDR3 runs 15 residues. CDR3 amino acids: CSARDHSGSYNEQFF. The CDR3 coding sequence is TGCAGTGCTAGAGATCACTCGGGGTCCTACAATGAGCAGTTCTTC.

This clonotype was observed a handful of times. The chain couples TRBV9 to TRBJ2-7; the match to TRBD2 covers 10 bases. The CDR3 length is 14 residues. V shed 6 bases and J 6 bases; nucleotides not matched to a gene: 9. CDR1 SGDLS and CDR2 YYNGEE come from the germline V gene. The CDR3 DNA sequence: TGTGCCAGCACTAGGAGCGGGGGGGCCGGCGAGCAGTACTTC. It specifies CASTRSGGAGEQYF. Variable domain in full (rest from reference TRBV9 and TRBJ2-7): DSGVTQTPKHLITATGQRVTLRCSPRSGDLSVYWYQQSLDQGLQFLIQYYNGEERAKGNILERFSAQQFPDLHSELNLSSLELGDSALYFCASTRSGGAGEQYFGPGTRLTVT.

This chain uses TRBV5-1 with TRBJ1-1, with TRBD1 matching over 7 bases. The CDR3 consists of 16 residues. Germline V gene data show CDR1 as SGHRS and CDR2 as YFSETQ. Trimming took 4 bases from V and 4 from J; bases not matched to a gene: 13. The CDR3 reads CASSGGQDPGGTEAFF. CDR3 coding DNA: TGCGCCAGCAGCGGTGGACAGGATCCGGGAGGCACTGAAGCTTTCTTT.

This clonotype has more than one count but fewer than ten. The rearrangement joins TRBV12-3 or TRBV12-4 to TRBJ1-1; D is uncertain. Trimming took off 1 base at V and 4 bases at J, with 7 bases between the two ends. The CDR3 totals 13 residues. The CDR3 sequence is CASSLGPSTEAFF. The CDR3 region has the DNA TGTGCCAGCAGTTTAGGACCCTCCACTGAAGCTTTCTTT.

The V and J genes are TRBV11-2 and TRBJ1-2; D might be TRBD1 (6 bases). The V end lost 3 bases, the J end lost 5 bases, and 13 bases lay between the germline ends. Germline-derived CDR1 and CDR2 are SGHAT and FQNNGV. The CDR3 runs 14 residues. The CDR3 DNA follows: TGTGCCAGCAGCTTTGCCAGGGGAACATATGGCTACACCTTC. This codes for CASSFARGTYGYTF.

This clonotype was observed a handful of times. V and J are TRBV7-2 and TRBJ1-5, with 9 bases lining up with TRBD1. Per germline, CDR1 SGHTA and CDR2 FQGNSA. The V segment lost 5 bases and the J segment 7 bases; nucleotides outside the gene matches: 9. This CDR3 contains 15 residues. The CDR3 is CASSNWDRATQPQHF. The DNA for the CDR3 is TGTGCCAGCAGCAATTGGGACAGGGCCACCCAGCCCCAGCATTTT.

In this sample, this clonotype turned up a few times. This chain uses TRBV12-5 with TRBJ2-1; TRBD2 might be the D (6 bases). Trimming left V 7 bases short and J 4 bases short, with 11 bases between. CDR1 is LGHNT and CDR2 is FRNRAP in the germline V gene. This CDR3 spans 13 amino acids. The CDR3 sequence is CASARGGYNEQFF. The CDR3 DNA reads as TGTGCTAGTGCGCGGGGAGGATACAATGAGCAGTTCTTC.

This rearrangement joins TRBV15 to TRBJ2-1; TRBD2 matches 10 bases. Germline V CDR1 and CDR2: LNHNV, YYDKDF (reference sequence). The CDR3 runs 14 residues. Trimming at V came to 8 bases and at J to 6 bases, leaving 7 bases not matched to a gene. The CDR3 nucleotides are TGTGCCACCCTAGGTAGCGGGGGGCCCAATGAGCAGTTCTTC. Its protein is CATLGSGGPNEQFF.

The table lists this clonotype with a count of one. This chain links TRBV6-6 with TRBJ2-1; D is uncertain. V was trimmed by 6 bases and J by 5 bases, leaving 8 bases between them. CDR1 is MNHNY and CDR2 is SVGAGI in the germline V gene (reference sequence). The length of the CDR3 is 12 residues. The chain's CDR3 is CASRRVHNEQFF. The CDR3 DNA reads TGTGCCAGCAGGCGCGTTCACAATGAGCAGTTCTTC.

The chain employs TRBV11-1 and TRBJ2-1; D is possibly TRBD2 (5 bases). The germline V and J ends were trimmed by 5 bases and 8 bases, with 16 bases remaining between them. This CDR3 contains 14 residues. Germline CDR1 reads SGHAT; CDR2 reads FQDESV (reference sequence). CDR3 sequence (DNA): TGTGCCAGCAGCCTATACCCGGTGAGGGATGAGCAGTTCTTC. This gives the protein CASSLYPVRDEQFF.

The V call is TRBV7-6, the J call TRBJ2-6, with unresolved D. Germline CDR1 reads SGHVS; CDR2 reads FNYEAQ. The germline V and J ends were trimmed by 1 base and 0 bases, with 7 bases remaining between them. The CDR3 extends over 16 amino acids. In nucleotides, the CDR3 is TGTGCCAGCAGCTTAGTGAAAAGCTCTGGGGCCAACGTCCTGACTTTC. This gives the protein CASSLVKSSGANVLTF.

V usage is TRBV10-2 and J usage is TRBJ2-2; the D is unclear. The CDR3 is 12 amino acids. V shed 10 bases and J shed 1 base, with 7 bases lying between them. Germline V gene lookup returns CDR1 WSHSY and CDR2 SAAADI. The CDR3 sequence: CATRLNTGELFF. CDR3 DNA: TGCGCCACCCGCCTGAACACCGGGGAGCTGTTTTTT.

This clonotype showed up just a few times. The rearrangement joins TRBV27 to TRBJ1-2; TRBD1 matches 9 bases. CDR1 is MNHEY and CDR2 is SMNVEV in the germline V gene (reference sequence). Unmatched junction bases numbered 4, after V lost 5 bases and J lost 3 bases. The CDR3 contains 14 residues. CDR3 DNA: TGTGCCAGCAGTATACAGGGGGCTGACTATGGCTACACCTTC. It codes for CASSIQGADYGYTF.